This T cell receptor beta chain was captured in a study of T cell responses to AZD1222 COVID-19 vaccine. Only in-frame clones appear in the TCRdb table, and some are missing; sequencing was by immunoSEQ multiplex PCR. The sample holds fewer than 150,000 clones, roughly 92% seen once. V was pared by 1 base and J by 8 bases, with 6 bases of the junction left unmatched. Germline CDR1 and CDR2: SGHVS and FNYEAQ. The CDR3 spans 15 residues. The sample consisted of peripheral blood, taken on day 0 of AZD1222 vaccination. The chain carries TRBV7-6 and TRBJ1-3; 9 bases agree with TRBD1. The sequence derives from an adult in good health. The CDR3 DNA reads as TGTGCCAGCAGCTTAGTGGACAGGGGAGGGGACACCATATATTTT. Encoded protein: CASSLVDRGGDTIYF. The variable domain in full, with the rest retrieved from reference TRBV7-6 and TRBJ1-3, is GAGVSQSPRYKVTKRGQDVALRCDPISGHVSLYWYRQALGQGPEFLTYFNYEAQQDKSGLPNDRFSAERPEGSISTLTIQRTEQRDSAMYRCASSLVDRGGDTIYFGEGSWLTVV.